The 6 T cell receptor beta chains below were found in one sample sequenced in a study of blood T cell repertoires in COVID-19. The method was immunoSEQ multiplex PCR; TCRdb's version includes in-frame clones alone and lacks a portion of them. The table lists approximately 290,000 clones, around 89% of them singletons, with more than 0.75% in the top ten. Material for sequencing was peripheral blood. All receptors derive from a man aged 25 to 40 with acute or convalescent COVID-19.

This chain connects TRBV9 to TRBJ2-2; 10 nucleotides line up with TRBD2. The germline V gene has CDR1 SGDLS and CDR2 YYNGEE. This CDR3 contains 15 residues. V trimming: 3 bases; J trimming: 5 bases; junction bases outside the gene matches: 4. The CDR3 coding sequence is TGTGCCAGCAGCGCAGCGGGGGGGCCGACCGGGGAGCTGTTTTTT. As protein: CASSAAGGPTGELFF.

The V and J genes are TRBV4-2 and TRBJ2-3; D not certain. CDR3 length equals 16 residues. V was shortened by 4 bases and J by 4 bases, with 18 bases between the two germline ends. CDR1 LGHNA and CDR2 YNFKEQ come from the germline V gene. The CDR3 bases are TGTGCCAGCAGCCCCCAGGTGAAGCCCGGCGCAGATACGCAGTATTTT. As protein: CASSPQVKPGADTQYF.

The V and J genes are TRBV19 and TRBJ1-5, with 10 positions matching TRBD1. This CDR3 region has 14 residues. Germline V CDR1 and CDR2: LNHDA, SQIVND (reference sequence). Germline trimming cut 6 bases from V and 6 bases from J; bases unmatched to any gene: 5. CDR3 nucleotides: TGTGCCAGTAGGGACAGGGGGTTAGGTCAGCCCCAGCATTTT. Its translation is CASRDRGLGQPQHF.

The V and J genes are TRBV11-2 and TRBJ2-3; 8 bases are shared with TRBD1. The CDR3 covers 19 residues. The germline V gene encodes CDR1 SGHAT and CDR2 FQNNGV. V lost 4 bases and J lost 6; bases outside the gene matches: 21. The CDR3 here is CASSSLEDRAMGPTDTQYF. In nucleotides, the CDR3 is TGTGCCAGCAGCTCACTAGAGGACAGGGCCATGGGTCCCACGGATACGCAGTATTTT. The full variable domain, its missing parts supplied by reference TRBV11-2 and TRBJ2-3, is EAGVAQSPRYKIIEKRQSVAFWCNPISGHATLYWYQQILGQGPKLLIQFQNNGVVDDSQLPKDRFSAERLKGVDSTLKIQPAKLEDSAVYLCASSSLEDRAMGPTDTQYFGPGTRLTVL.

This chain connects TRBV2 to TRBJ2-2; a weak D match, TRBD2 (5 bases). CDR3 size: 14 residues. Trimming took off 3 bases at V and 5 bases at J, with 10 bases between the two ends. Germline CDR1 SNHLY, CDR2 FYNNEI. The CDR3 loop is CASSDRRTTGELFF. The CDR3 nucleotides read TGTGCCAGCAGTGACCGACGGACTACCGGGGAGCTGTTTTTT. Combining the CDR3 with reference TRBV2 and TRBJ2-2 gives the whole variable domain EPEVTQTPSHQVTQMGQEVILRCVPISNHLYFYWYRQILGQKVEFLVSFYNNEISEKSEIFDDQFSVERPDGSNFTLKIRSTKLEDSAMYFCASSDRRTTGELFFGEGSRLTVL.

The chain carries TRBV27 and TRBJ2-5, with a possible D match to TRBD2 (5 bases). CDR1 is MNHEY and CDR2 is SMNVEV in the germline V gene (reference sequence). The CDR3 is 14 amino acids. V lost 6 bases, J lost 9 bases, and 20 bases lay in between. This CDR3 reads CASRNSAGFYAQYF. The CDR3 bases are TGTGCCAGCAGGAATTCGGCGGGCTTTTATGCCCAGTACTTC.